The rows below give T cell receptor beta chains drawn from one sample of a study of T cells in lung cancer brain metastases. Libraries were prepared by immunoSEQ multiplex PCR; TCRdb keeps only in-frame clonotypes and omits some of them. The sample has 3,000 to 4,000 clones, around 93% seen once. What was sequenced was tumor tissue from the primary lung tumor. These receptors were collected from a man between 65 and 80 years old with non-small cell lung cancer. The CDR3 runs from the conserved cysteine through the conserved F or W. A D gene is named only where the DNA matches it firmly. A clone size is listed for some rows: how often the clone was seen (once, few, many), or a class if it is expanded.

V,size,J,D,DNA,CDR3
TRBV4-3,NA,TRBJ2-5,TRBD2,TGCGCCAGCAGCCACCACCCTAGCGGGGAAGAGACCCAGTACTTC,CASSHHPSGEETQYF
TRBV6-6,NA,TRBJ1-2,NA,TGTGCCAGCAGTGTAAGCTATGGCTACACCTTC,CASSVSYGYTF
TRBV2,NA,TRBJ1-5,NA,TGTGCCAGCAACAGGGTGGGCAATCAGCCCCAGCATTTT,CASNRVGNQPQHF
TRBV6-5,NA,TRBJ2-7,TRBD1,TGTGCCAGCACCGACAGGGCTCAATACGAGCAGTACTTC,CASTDRAQYEQYF
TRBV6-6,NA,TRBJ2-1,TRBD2,TGTGCCACGTCCCTAGCGGGAGACAAGACCCAGCAGTTCTTC,CATSLAGDKTQQFF
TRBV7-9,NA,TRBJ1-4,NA,TGTGCCAGCAGCTTCCCTCAGGGGGAAAAACTGTTTTTT,CASSFPQGEKLFF
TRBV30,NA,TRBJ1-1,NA,TGTGCCTGGAGTTGGGGGGGATCCTTAATGAACACTGAAGCTTTCTTT,CAWSWGGSLMNTEAFF
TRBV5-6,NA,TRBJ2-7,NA,TGTGCCAGCAGCTTGGTTCTCTCCGGGACAGGCGGGGGCGAGCAGTACTTC,CASSLVLSGTGGGEQYF
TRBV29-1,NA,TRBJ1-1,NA,TGCAGCGTTGCCCTGAACACTGAAGCTTTCTTT,CSVALNTEAFF
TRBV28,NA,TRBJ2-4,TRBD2,TGTGCCAGCAGTACCTCCCGGGACTACCGTTCCAAAAACATTCAGTACTTC,CASSTSRDYRSKNIQYF
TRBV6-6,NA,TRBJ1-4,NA,TGTGCCAGCAGTTACTCGAAGACAACTAATGAAAAACTGTTTTTT,CASSYSKTTNEKLFF
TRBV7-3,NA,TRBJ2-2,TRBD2,TGTGCCAGCAGTCAGACTAGCCGGGGCACCGGGGAGCTGTTTTTT,CASSQTSRGTGELFF
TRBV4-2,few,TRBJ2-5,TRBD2,TGTGCCAGCAGCCAAGGGACTAGACCAGTCGAGACCCAGTACTTC,CASSQGTRPVETQYF
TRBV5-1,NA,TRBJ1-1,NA,TGCGCCAGCAGCCTTAAGGGCCGGGAGAACACTGAAGCTTTCTTT,CASSLKGRENTEAFF
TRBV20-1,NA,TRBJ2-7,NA,TGCAGTGCTAGCATGGCGGCCGAGCAGTACTTC,CSASMAAEQYF
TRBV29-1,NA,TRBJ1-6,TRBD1,TGCAGCGTTGGGGACAGGGCGGATTCACCCCTCCACTTT,CSVGDRADSPLHF
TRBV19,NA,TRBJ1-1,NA,TGTGCCAGTAGGTCCGGGACCCAGGGCACTGAAGCTTTCTTT,CASRSGTQGTEAFF
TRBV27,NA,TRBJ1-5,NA,TGTGCCAGCAGGGCCGGTGGCGCAGGCAATCAGCCCCAGCATTTT,CASRAGGAGNQPQHF
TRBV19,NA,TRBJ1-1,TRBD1,TGTGCCAGTAGTCCTCAGGGGGCATCTGAAGCTTTCTTT,CASSPQGASEAFF
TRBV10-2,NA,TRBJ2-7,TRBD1,TGCGCCAGTAGACAGGGGGCTGCCGAGCAGTACTTC,CASRQGAAEQYF
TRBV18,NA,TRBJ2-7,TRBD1,TGTGCCAGCTCACCAGGGCCGACAGGGCGGCAGGTCTACGAGCAGTACTTC,CASSPGPTGRQVYEQYF
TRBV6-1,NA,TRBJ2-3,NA,TGTGCCAGCAGTGCCACGGGCCTTTGGGCAGATACGCAGTATTTT,CASSATGLWADTQYF
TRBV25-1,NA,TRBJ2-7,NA,TGTGCCAGCAGTGACCTCAACAGGGCCCACGAGCAGTACTTC,CASSDLNRAHEQYF
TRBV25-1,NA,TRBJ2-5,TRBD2,TGTGCCAGCTCGGGGACTAGCAGGAAGACCCAGTACTTC,CASSGTSRKTQYF
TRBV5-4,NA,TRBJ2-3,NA,TGTGCCAGCAGCCCCTGGCCGGACATTCATACGCAGTATTTT,CASSPWPDIHTQYF
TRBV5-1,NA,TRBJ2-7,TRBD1,TGCGCCAGCAGCTTGACGACAGGGGGTCCTGGGGAGCAGTACTTC,CASSLTTGGPGEQYF
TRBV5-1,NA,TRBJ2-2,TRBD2,TGCGCCAGCAGCTCATGGACTAGCGGGACTCGTGCGGGGGAGCTGTTTTTT,CASSSWTSGTRAGELFF
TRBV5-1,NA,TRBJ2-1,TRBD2,TGCGCCAGCAGACGGGAGCGGGGCGTACTTGAGCAGTTCTTC,CASRRERGVLEQFF
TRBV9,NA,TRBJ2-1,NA,TGTGCCAGCAGCGTGGAGGGACGAGTGAATGAGCAGTTCTTC,CASSVEGRVNEQFF
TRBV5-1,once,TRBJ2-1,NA,TGCGCCAGCAGCTTTGGTCAGTACAATGAGCAGTTCTTC,CASSFGQYNEQFF
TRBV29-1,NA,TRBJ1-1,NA,TGCAGCTCACGCCAGGGCTGGGGGACTGAAGCTTTCTTT,CSSRQGWGTEAFF
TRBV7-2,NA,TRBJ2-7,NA,TGTGCCAGCAGCTCTCGAAGGGACGGGGATCCCTACGAGCAGTACTTC,CASSSRRDGDPYEQYF
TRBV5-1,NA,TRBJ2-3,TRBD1,TGCGCCAGCAGCTTGGACAGGGGAACAGATACGCAGTATTTT,CASSLDRGTDTQYF
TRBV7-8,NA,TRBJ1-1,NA,TGTGCCAGCAGCTCCGCACGGGGGGGGACTGAAGCTTTCTTT,CASSSARGGTEAFF
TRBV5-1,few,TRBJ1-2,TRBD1,TGCGCCAGCAGCCCTACAGGGGTTAGGAGCTATGGCTACACCTTC,CASSPTGVRSYGYTF